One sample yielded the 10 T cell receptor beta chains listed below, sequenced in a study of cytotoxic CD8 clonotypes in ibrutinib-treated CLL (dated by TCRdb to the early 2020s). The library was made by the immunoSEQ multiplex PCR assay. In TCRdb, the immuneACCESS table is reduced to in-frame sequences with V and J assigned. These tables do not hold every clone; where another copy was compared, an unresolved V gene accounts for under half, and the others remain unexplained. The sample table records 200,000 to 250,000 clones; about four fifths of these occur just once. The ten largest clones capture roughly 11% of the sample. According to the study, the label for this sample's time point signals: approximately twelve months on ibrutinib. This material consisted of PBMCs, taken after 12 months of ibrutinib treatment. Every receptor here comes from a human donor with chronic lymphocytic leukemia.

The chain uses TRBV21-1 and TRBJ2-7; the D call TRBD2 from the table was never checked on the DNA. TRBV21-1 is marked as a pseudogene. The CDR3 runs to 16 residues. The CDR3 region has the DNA TGTGCCAGCAGCAAAGTACCCGGGACTAGCTACCACGAGCAGTACTTC. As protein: CASSKVPGTSYHEQYF.

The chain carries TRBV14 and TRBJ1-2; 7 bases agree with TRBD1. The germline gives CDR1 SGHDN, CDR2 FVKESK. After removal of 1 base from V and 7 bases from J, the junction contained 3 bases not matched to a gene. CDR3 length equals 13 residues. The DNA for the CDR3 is TGTGCCAGCAGCCAAGCAGGGGGAGGTGGCTACACCTTC. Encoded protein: CASSQAGGGGYTF.

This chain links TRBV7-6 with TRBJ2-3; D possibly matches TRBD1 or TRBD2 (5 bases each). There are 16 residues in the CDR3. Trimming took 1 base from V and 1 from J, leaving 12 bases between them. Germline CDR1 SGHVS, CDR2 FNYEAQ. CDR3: CASSLGEGYGTDTQYF. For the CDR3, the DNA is TGTGCCAGCAGCTTAGGCGAGGGGTATGGCACAGATACGCAGTATTTT.

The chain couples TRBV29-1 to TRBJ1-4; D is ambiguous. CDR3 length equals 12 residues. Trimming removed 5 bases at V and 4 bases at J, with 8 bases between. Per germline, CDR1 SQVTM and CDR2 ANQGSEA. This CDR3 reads CSVRQNNEKLFF. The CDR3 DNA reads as TGCAGCGTTAGGCAGAATAATGAAAAACTGTTTTTT.

The CDR3 region has the DNA TGTGCCAGCAGCTTAGTTTTGCGCAATGAGCAGTTCTTC. It codes for CASSLVLRNEQFF. The chain recombines TRBV27 with TRBJ2-1; D not resolved. V dropped 6 bases and J dropped 6 bases, with 12 bases sitting between them. The length of the CDR3 is 13 residues. Germline V lookup: CDR1 MNHEY, CDR2 SMNVEV (reference sequence).

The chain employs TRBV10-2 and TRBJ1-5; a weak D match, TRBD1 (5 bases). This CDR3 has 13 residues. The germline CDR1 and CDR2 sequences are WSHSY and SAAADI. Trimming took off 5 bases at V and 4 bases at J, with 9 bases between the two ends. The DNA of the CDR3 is TGCGCCAGCAGTACAGGACTAAATCAGCCCCAGCATTTT. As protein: CASSTGLNQPQHF.

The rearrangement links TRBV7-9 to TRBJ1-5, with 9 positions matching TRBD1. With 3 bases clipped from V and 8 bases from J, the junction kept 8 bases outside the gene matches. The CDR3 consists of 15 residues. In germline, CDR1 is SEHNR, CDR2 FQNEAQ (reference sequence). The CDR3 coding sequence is TGTGCCAGCAGCTTGACAGGGGGGATTATGGAGCCCCAGCATTTT. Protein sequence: CASSLTGGIMEPQHF. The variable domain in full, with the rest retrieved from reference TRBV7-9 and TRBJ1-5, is DTGVSQNPRHKITKRGQNVTFRCDPISEHNRLYWYRQTLGQGPEFLTYFQNEAQLEKSRLLSDRFSAERPKGSFSTLEIQRTEQGDSAMYLCASSLTGGIMEPQHFGDGTRLSIL.

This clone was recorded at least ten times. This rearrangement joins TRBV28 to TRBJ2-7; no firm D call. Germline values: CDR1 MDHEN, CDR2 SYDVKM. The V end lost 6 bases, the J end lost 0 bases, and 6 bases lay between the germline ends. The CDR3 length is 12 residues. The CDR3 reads CASRADSYEQYF. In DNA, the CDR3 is TGTGCCAGCAGGGCGGACTCCTACGAGCAGTACTTC. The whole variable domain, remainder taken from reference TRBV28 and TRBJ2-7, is DVKVTQSSRYLVKRTGEKVFLECVQDMDHENMFWYRQDPGLGLRLIYFSYDVKMKEKGDIPEGYSVSREKKERFSLILESASTNQTSMYLCASRADSYEQYFGPGTRLTVT.

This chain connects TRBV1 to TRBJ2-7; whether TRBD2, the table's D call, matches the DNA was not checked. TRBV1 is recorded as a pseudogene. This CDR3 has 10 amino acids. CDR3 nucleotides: TGCGCGGGTGGATCCTACGAGCAGTACTTC. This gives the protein CAGGSYEQYF.

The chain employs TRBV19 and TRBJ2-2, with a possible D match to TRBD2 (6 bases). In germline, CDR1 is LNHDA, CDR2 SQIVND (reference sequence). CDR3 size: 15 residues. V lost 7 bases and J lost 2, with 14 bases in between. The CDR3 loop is CASNGGDSNTGELFF. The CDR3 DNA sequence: TGTGCCAGTAATGGAGGGGACTCCAACACCGGGGAGCTGTTTTTT.